This T cell receptor beta chain was identified during a study of T cell responses to AZD1222 COVID-19 vaccine. Study findings and constraints: Just 6 or 7 people given AZD1222 tested seropositive at baseline. Samples come after the peak T cell response, not at day 14. Across spike, vaccine-associated CD4 TCRs were found, dominant at 160-218 and 743-854.

The table came from immunoSEQ multiplex PCR; TCRdb's copy has only in-frame clones and leaves some out. The table has some 61,000 clones, roughly 87% seen once. Germline lookup yields CDR1 LNHDA and CDR2 SQIVND (reference sequence). The CDR3 totals 14 residues. J gave up 5 bases and V 4 bases, and 5 bases lay outside the gene matches. Notes on this clone: No antigen is known for it.

Source: peripheral blood, taken on day 0 of AZD1222 vaccination. The TCR comes from an adult in good health. J is TRBJ1-5 and V is TRBV19, with 7 bases matching TRBD1. The CDR3 spells CASSTRGRDQPQHF. CDR3 coding DNA: TGTGCCAGTAGTACGAGGGGGCGGGATCAGCCCCAGCATTTT.